The 20 T cell receptor beta chains presented below share a single source sample, sequenced in a study of T cell repertoires in cytomegalovirus infection. No antigen has been identified for these receptors. One entry per CDR3 protein, called by TCRdb with MiXCR from the reads. The sample consists of about 830,000 distinct CDR3 sequences, around a third of them appearing once. The sample was cultured CD8+ T cells from PBMCs, taken from culture after CMV antigen stimulation. The receptors were sampled from a human donor in good health (CMV status not recorded). Some clones in this sample may be carry-over from other donors' samples.

The chain is built from TRBV19 and TRBJ2-1, with 10 bases lining up with TRBD2. Looked up from germline, CDR1 is LNHDA and CDR2 is SQIVND (reference sequence). The ends lost 7 bases at V and 6 bases at J; junction bases unmatched: 12. This CDR3 comprises 16 residues. CDR3 region: CASTPPQRGGLNEQFF. The DNA for the CDR3 is TGTGCCAGTACCCCCCCCCAGCGGGGGGGCCTCAATGAGCAGTTCTTC. Supplemented by reference TRBV19 and TRBJ2-1, the full variable domain reads DGGITQSPKYLFRKEGQNVTLSCEQNLNHDAMYWYRQDPGQGLRLIYYSQIVNDFQKGDIAEGYSVSREKKESFPLTVTSAQKNPTAFYLCASTPPQRGGLNEQFFGPGTRLTVL.

This clonotype was seen a few times. The V gene is TRBV7-8, the J gene TRBJ1-1; no clear D. The germline gives CDR1 SGHVS, CDR2 FQNEAQ. This CDR3 region has 14 residues. V lost 2 bases and J lost 4, with 11 bases in between. CDR3 DNA sequence: TGTGCCAGCAGCTTAAGTCAGAGTGGCACTGAAGCTTTCTTT. Protein: CASSLSQSGTEAFF.

CDR3 amino acids: CASSDRLAGEETQYF. In nucleotides, the CDR3 is TGCGCCAGCAGCGACCGACTAGCGGGGGAAGAGACCCAGTACTTC. J is TRBJ2-5 and V is TRBV4-1; 12 nucleotides line up with TRBD2. Germline V gives CDR1 MGHRA, CDR2 YSYEKL. With V trimmed by 5 bases and J by 3 bases, 4 bases remained unmatched. This CDR3 is 15 amino acids long.

The chain carries TRBV7-9 and TRBJ2-5; no reliable D call. Trimming shortened V by 6 bases and J by 2 bases, and 13 bases separated the two germline ends. CDR3 length: 14 amino acids. Per germline, CDR1 SEHNR and CDR2 FQNEAQ (reference sequence). CDR3 amino acids: CASSRIEWQETQYF. CDR3 bases: TGTGCCAGCAGTCGTATAGAGTGGCAAGAGACCCAGTACTTC.

In this sample, this clonotype turned up a few times. CDR3 sequence (DNA): TGTGCCAGCAGCTTACTTCCCGCCGGTGAGACTAGGTCGTCCTACGAGCAGTACGTC. Translated, it gives CASSLLPAGETRSSYEQYV. The chain joins TRBV7-3 to TRBJ2-7, with a weak D call TRBD2 (6 bases). There are 19 residues in the CDR3. Germline loops: CDR1 SGHTA, CDR2 FQGTGA. Trimming cost V 2 bases and J 1 base, with 24 bases left between them.

CDR3 loop: CASSLSSSGNEQFF. Here the CDR3 DNA reads TGTGCCAGCAGTTTATCGTCTAGCGGCAATGAGCAGTTCTTC. The genes are TRBV27 and TRBJ2-1; 7 bases agree with TRBD2. Per germline, CDR1 MNHEY and CDR2 SMNVEV (reference sequence). This CDR3 has 14 residues. The V and J ends lost 0 bases and 6 bases, in that order; junction bases with no gene match: 2.

The J gene is TRBJ2-1, the V gene TRBV4-1; 8 positions match TRBD2. The junction had 10 bases not matched to a gene; V was cut back by 9 bases and J by 15 bases. CDR3 size: 11 residues. Germline loops: CDR1 MGHRA, CDR2 YSYEKL. The CDR3 nucleotides are TGCGCCAGTTCCTCGGGACTAGGGTGGTTCTTC. Protein sequence: CASSSGLGWFF.

This clonotype was counted only a few times. The chain uses TRBV7-2 and TRBJ2-5; 7 bases fit TRBD2. Germline CDR1 SGHTA, CDR2 FQGNSA. The CDR3 is 15 amino acids. Trimming cost V 7 bases and J 2 bases; bases outside gene matches: 10. The CDR3 spells CASTPRLAVQETQYF. In nucleotides, the CDR3 is TGTGCCAGCACTCCACGGCTAGCGGTTCAAGAGACCCAGTACTTC.

J is TRBJ1-1 and V is TRBV6-5; D unresolved. This CDR3 has 13 residues. The V and J ends lost 5 bases and 5 bases respectively, with 12 bases between them. Germline V lookup: CDR1 MNHEY, CDR2 SVGAGI. The DNA of the CDR3 is TGTGCCAGCAGTACCAACAGCTGGACTGAAGCTTTCTTT. It is translated as CASSTNSWTEAFF.

The rearrangement joins TRBV7-3 to TRBJ2-7; no firm D call. V dropped 2 bases and J dropped 2 bases, with 7 bases sitting between them. This CDR3 comprises 13 residues. Germline V CDR1 and CDR2: SGHTA, FQGTGA. CDR3 DNA: TGTGCCAGCAGCTTAGGATGTCCCTACGAGCAGTACGTC. It translates to CASSLGCPYEQYV.

The chain carries TRBV4-1 and TRBJ1-1; D call uncertain. CDR3 size: 15 residues. V gave up 0 bases and J gave up 2 bases, with 10 bases separating them. The germline V gene encodes CDR1 MGHRA and CDR2 YSYEKL. The CDR3 DNA reads as TGCGCCAGCAGCCAAGACGGGGTGGGCAACACTGAAGCTTTCTTT. This sequence encodes CASSQDGVGNTEAFF.

This clonotype was seen a handful of times. V usage is TRBV6-5 and J usage is TRBJ1-1, with 7 bases fitting TRBD1. Germline V gene data show CDR1 as MNHEY and CDR2 as SVGAGI. This CDR3 comprises 16 residues. Losses at the gene ends were 2 bases for V and 4 bases for J; bases not matched to a gene: 10. Written as DNA, the CDR3 is TGTGCCAGCAGTTACCTGAGGGCAGGGGGAACCACTGAAGCTTTCTTT. Residues: CASSYLRAGGTTEAFF.

The rearrangement joins TRBV6-2 or TRBV6-3 to TRBJ1-3, with unresolved D. Germline CDR1 MNHEY, CDR2 SVGEGT. Trimming took off 5 bases at V and 0 bases at J, with 8 bases between the two ends. The CDR3 spans 14 residues. DNA of the CDR3: TGTGCCAGCAGTCAAGTAACCTCTGGAAACACCATATATTTT. Translating gives CASSQVTSGNTIYF.

This clonotype showed up many times. In DNA form, the CDR3 reads TGTGCCAGCAGCCGGGCTAACACTGAAGCTTTCTTT. Translation: CASSRANTEAFF. The chain combines TRBV7-9 with TRBJ1-1; D gene ambiguous. Germline CDR1 and CDR2: SEHNR and FQNEAQ (reference sequence). V was trimmed by 5 bases and J by 2 bases, leaving 6 bases between them. The CDR3 length is 12 residues.

V usage is TRBV5-5 and J usage is TRBJ1-5; maybe TRBD1 (6 bases). Germline CDR1 and CDR2: SGHKS and YYEKEE (reference sequence). The germline V and J ends were trimmed by 2 bases and 6 bases, with 15 bases remaining between them. CDR3 length equals 15 residues. The CDR3 here is CASSFRSGASQPQHF. For the CDR3, the DNA is TGTGCCAGCAGCTTTCGGTCAGGGGCGAGTCAGCCCCAGCATTTT.

Only a few counts were recorded for this clonotype. The chain links TRBV7-6 to TRBJ2-3, with 8 positions matching TRBD2. CDR3 size: 15 residues. CDR1 is SGHVS and CDR2 is FNYEAQ in the germline V gene. V gave up 3 bases and J gave up 2 bases; unmatched junction bases: 4. The CDR3 loop is CASSFSGADTDTQYF. CDR3 DNA: TGTGCCAGCAGCTTTAGCGGGGCTGACACAGATACGCAGTATTTT.

This sequence joins TRBV12-3 or TRBV12-4 and TRBJ2-1; D call uncertain. Between the trimmed V and J ends, which lost 7 bases and 4 bases, there was a span of 8 bases. This CDR3 is built from 12 residues. The CDR3 here is CASTMDYNEQFF. The CDR3 nucleotides are TGTGCCAGCACCATGGATTACAATGAGCAGTTCTTC.

This clonotype was seen more than once but under ten times. The chain carries TRBV7-9 and TRBJ1-2; TRBD1 might be the D (6 bases). The CDR3 runs 15 residues. Trimming removed 0 bases from V and 4 bases from J, with 12 bases in between. Germline V gives CDR1 SEHNR, CDR2 FQNEAQ (reference sequence). CDR3 in amino acids: CASSLAPDRTYGYTF. CDR3 DNA: TGTGCCAGCAGCTTAGCCCCTGACAGGACCTATGGCTACACCTTC.

The gene calls are TRBV29-1 and TRBJ2-6, with TRBD1 as a possible D gene (5 bases). V lost 4 bases to trimming and J lost 2 bases, with 9 bases between them. The CDR3 runs to 14 residues. CDR1 is SQVTM, CDR2 ANQGSEA, per germline. The CDR3 nucleotides are TGCAGCGTTGGAGGACACCCTGGGGCCAACGTCCTGACTTTC. This sequence encodes CSVGGHPGANVLTF.

V gene TRBV4-1 combines with J gene TRBJ1-3, with D possibly matching TRBD1 (5 bases). This CDR3 contains 16 residues. V was clipped by 3 bases and J by 0 bases, with 12 bases between them. Germline V gives CDR1 MGHRA, CDR2 YSYEKL. Here the CDR3 DNA reads TGCGCCAGCAGCCAGAGGGGCCAGAGCTCTGGAAACACCATATATTTT. Its translation: CASSQRGQSSGNTIYF.